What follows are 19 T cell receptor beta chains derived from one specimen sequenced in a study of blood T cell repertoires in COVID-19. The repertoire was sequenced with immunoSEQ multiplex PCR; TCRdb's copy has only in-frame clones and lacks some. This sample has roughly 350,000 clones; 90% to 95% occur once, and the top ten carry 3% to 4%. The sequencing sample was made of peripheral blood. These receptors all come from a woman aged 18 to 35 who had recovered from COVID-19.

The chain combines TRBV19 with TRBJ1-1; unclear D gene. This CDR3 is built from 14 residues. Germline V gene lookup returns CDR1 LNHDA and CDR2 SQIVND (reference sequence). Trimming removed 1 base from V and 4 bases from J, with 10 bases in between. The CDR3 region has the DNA TGTGCCAGTAGTATAGGGGCAGCCCTCACTGAAGCTTTCTTT. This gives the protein CASSIGAALTEAFF.

The CDR3 DNA follows: TGCGCCAGCAGCTCGGATCTAGCGGTCTACAATGAGCAGTTCTTC. Translation: CASSSDLAVYNEQFF. The chain recombines TRBV5-1 with TRBJ2-1; 7 bases are a match to TRBD2. This CDR3 is 15 amino acids long. With V trimmed by 3 bases and J by 3 bases, 6 bases remained unmatched. Germline V gives CDR1 SGHRS, CDR2 YFSETQ.

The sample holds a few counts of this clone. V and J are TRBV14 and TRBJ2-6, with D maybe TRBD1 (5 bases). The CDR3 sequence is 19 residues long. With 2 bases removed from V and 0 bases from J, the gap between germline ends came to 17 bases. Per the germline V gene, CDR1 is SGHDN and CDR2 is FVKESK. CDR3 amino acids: CASSQLYVRRGSGANVLTF. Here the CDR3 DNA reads TGTGCCAGCAGCCAATTGTATGTGCGAAGGGGCTCTGGGGCCAACGTCCTGACTTTC.

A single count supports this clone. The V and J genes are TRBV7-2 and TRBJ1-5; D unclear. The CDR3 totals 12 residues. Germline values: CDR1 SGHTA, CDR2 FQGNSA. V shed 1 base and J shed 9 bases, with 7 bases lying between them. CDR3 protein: CASSLGAGPQHF. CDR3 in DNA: TGTGCCAGCAGCTTAGGTGCCGGGCCCCAGCATTTT.

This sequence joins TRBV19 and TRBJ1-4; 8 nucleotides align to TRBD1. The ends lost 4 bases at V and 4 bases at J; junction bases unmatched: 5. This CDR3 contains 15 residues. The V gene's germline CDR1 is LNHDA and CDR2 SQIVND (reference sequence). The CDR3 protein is CASSRRQGLNEKLFF. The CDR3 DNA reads TGTGCCAGTAGTAGAAGACAGGGGCTTAATGAAAAACTGTTTTTT.

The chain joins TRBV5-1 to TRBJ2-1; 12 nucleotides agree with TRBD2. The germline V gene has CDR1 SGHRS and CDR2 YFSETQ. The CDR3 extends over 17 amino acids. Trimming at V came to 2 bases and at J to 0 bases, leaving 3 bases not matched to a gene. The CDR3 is CASSFGLAGSSYNEQFF. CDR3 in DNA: TGCGCCAGCAGCTTCGGACTAGCGGGGAGCTCCTACAATGAGCAGTTCTTC.

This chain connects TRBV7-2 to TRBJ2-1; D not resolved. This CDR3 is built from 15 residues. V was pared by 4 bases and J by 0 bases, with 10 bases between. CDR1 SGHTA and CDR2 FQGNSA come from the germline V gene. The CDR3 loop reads CASSSAGSSYNEQFF. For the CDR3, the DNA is TGTGCCAGCAGCTCGGCAGGCAGCTCCTACAATGAGCAGTTCTTC.

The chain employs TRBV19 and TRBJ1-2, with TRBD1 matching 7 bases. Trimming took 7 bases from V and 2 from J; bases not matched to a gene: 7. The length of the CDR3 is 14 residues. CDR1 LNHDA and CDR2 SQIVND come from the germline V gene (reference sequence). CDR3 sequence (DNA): TGTGCCAGTAACCCGACAGGGCAAAACTATGGCTACACCTTC. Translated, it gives CASNPTGQNYGYTF.

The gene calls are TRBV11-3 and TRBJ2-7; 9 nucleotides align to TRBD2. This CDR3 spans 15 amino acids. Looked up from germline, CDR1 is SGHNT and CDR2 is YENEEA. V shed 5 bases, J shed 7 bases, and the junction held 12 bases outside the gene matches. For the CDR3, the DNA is TGTGCCAGCAGCCTTTTGTTAGCGGGAGCGGGGGAGCAGTACGTC. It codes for CASSLLLAGAGEQYV.

CDR3 sequence (DNA): TGTGCCAGCAGCTTGACTAGCGGCCTAATTGAGCAGTTCTTC. It is translated as CASSLTSGLIEQFF. V and J are TRBV7-2 and TRBJ2-1, with TRBD2 identical over 9 bases. This CDR3 contains 14 residues. The V gene's germline CDR1 is SGHTA and CDR2 FQGNSA. The trim removed 3 bases at V and 9 bases at J, leaving 6 bases unmatched.

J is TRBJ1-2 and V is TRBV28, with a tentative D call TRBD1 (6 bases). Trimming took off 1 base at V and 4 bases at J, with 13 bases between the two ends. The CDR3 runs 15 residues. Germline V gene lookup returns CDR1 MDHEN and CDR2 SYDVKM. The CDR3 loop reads CASSLSAGARYGYTF. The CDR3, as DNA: TGTGCCAGCAGTTTATCAGCAGGGGCTCGCTATGGCTACACCTTC.

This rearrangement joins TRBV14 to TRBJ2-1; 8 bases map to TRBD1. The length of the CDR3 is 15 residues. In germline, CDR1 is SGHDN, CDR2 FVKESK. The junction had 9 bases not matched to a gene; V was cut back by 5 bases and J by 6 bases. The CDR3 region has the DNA TGTGCCAGCAGCTGGCTGGACAGGGACCTCAATGAGCAGTTCTTC. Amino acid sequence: CASSWLDRDLNEQFF.

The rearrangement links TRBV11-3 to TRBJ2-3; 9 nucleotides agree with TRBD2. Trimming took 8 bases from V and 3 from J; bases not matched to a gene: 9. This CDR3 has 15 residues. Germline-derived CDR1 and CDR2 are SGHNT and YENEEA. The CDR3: CASCGLAGITDTQYF. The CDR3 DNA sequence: TGTGCCAGCTGCGGGCTAGCGGGGATAACAGATACGCAGTATTTT.

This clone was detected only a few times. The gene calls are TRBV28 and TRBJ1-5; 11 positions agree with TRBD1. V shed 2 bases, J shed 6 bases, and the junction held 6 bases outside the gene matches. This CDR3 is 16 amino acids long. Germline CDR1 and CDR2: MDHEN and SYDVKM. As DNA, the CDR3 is TGTGCCAGCAGTTTACTTCCGGGACAGGGGGTTCAGCCCCAGCATTTT. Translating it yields CASSLLPGQGVQPQHF.

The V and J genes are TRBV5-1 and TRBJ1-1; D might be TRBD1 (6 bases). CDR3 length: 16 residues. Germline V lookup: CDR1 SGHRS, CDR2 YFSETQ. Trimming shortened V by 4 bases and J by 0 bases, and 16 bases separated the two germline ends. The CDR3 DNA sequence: TGCGCCAGCAGCCTACGACAGGCGGGGGTGAACACTGAAGCTTTCTTT. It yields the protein CASSLRQAGVNTEAFF.

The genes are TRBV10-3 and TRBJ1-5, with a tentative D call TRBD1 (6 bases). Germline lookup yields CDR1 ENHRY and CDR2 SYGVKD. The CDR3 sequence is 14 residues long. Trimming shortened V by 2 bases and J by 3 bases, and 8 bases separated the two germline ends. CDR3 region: CAISEGQLNQPQHF. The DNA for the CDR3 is TGTGCCATCAGTGAGGGACAGCTCAATCAGCCCCAGCATTTT.

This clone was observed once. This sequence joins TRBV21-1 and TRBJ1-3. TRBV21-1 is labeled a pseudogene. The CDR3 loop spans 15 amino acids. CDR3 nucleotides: TGTGCCAGCAGCAAAAGGGACTCTTCTGGAAACACCATATATTTT. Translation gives CASSKRDSSGNTIYF.

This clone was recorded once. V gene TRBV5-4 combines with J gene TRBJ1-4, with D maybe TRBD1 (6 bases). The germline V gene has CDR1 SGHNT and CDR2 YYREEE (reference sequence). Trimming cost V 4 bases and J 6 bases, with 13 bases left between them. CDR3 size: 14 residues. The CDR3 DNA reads TGTGCCAGCAGCGGGGGAGGGGGGGATGAAAAACTGTTTTTT. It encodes CASSGGGGDEKLFF.

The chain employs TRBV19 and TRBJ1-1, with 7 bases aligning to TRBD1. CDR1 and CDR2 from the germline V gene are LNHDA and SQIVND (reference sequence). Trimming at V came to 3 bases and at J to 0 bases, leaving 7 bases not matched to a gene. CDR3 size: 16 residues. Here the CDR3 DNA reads TGTGCCAGTAGTATCCGAGGACAGGCCTTGAACACTGAAGCTTTCTTT. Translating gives CASSIRGQALNTEAFF.